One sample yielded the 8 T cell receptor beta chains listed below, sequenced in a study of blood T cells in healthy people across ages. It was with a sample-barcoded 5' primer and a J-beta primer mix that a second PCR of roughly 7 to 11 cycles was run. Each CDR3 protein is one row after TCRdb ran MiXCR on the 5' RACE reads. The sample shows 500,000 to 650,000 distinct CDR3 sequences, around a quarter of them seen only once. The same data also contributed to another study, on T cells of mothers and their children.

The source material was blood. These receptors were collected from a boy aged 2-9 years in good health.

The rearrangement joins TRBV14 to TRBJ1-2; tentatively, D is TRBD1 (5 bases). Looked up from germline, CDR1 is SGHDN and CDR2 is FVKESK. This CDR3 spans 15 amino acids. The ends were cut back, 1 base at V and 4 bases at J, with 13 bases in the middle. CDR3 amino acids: CASSQVEGWAYGYTF. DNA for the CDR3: TGTGCCAGCAGCCAAGTGGAGGGGTGGGCCTATGGCTACACCTTC.

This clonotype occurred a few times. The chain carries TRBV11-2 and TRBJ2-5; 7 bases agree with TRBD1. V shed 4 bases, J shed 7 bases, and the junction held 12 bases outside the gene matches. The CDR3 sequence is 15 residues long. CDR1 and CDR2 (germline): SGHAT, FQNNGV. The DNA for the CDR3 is TGTGCCAGCAGCTCGTACAGGGGTTTAATTTGGACCCAGTACTTC. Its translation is CASSSYRGLIWTQYF.

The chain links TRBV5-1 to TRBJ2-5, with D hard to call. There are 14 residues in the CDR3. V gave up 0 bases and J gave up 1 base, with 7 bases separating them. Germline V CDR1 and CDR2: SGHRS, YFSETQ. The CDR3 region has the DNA TGCGCCAGCAGCTTGGGCAACCTCCAAGAGACCCAGTACTTC. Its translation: CASSLGNLQETQYF.

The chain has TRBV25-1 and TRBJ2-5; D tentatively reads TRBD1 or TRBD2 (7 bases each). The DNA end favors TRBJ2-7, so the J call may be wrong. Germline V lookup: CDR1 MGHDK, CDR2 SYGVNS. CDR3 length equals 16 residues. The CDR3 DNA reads TGTGCCAGCAGTGGATATTCCCCCAGGGGGGGCCTCGAGCAGTACTTC. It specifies CASSGYSPRGGLEQYF.

CDR3: CASNQWEGYEQYF. CDR3 DNA sequence: TGTGCCAGTAATCAGTGGGAGGGCTACGAGCAGTACTTC. The chain couples TRBV19 to TRBJ2-7, with TRBD2 identical over 7 bases. The CDR3 sequence is 13 residues long. V was clipped by 7 bases and J by 3 bases; unmatched bases: 6. CDR1 is LNHDA and CDR2 is SQIVND in the germline V gene (reference sequence).

The DNA of the CDR3 is TGTGCCAGCAACCCCACAGGGGGCGTCAATCAGCCCCAGCATTTT. It translates to CASNPTGGVNQPQHF. This chain links TRBV6-6 with TRBJ1-5, with 9 bases fitting TRBD1. With V trimmed by 7 bases and J by 3 bases, 7 bases remained unmatched. This CDR3 region has 15 residues. CDR1 is MNHNY, CDR2 SVGAGI, per germline (reference sequence).

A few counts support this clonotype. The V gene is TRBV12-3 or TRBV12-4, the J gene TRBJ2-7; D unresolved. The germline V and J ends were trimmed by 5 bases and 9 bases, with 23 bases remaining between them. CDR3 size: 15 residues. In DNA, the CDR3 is TGTGCCAGCAGTCGGAATGGGCTACAAGGGTATGGGCAGTACTTC. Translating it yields CASSRNGLQGYGQYF.

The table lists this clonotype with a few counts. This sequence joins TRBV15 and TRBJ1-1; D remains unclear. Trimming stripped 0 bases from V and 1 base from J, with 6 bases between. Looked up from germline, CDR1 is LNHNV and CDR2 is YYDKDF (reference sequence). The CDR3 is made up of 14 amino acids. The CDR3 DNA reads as TGTGCCACCAGCAGAGATTACACGAACACTGAAGCTTTCTTT. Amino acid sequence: CATSRDYTNTEAFF.